The entry below gives a single T cell receptor beta chain sequence along with its context. Its antigen is undetermined. PCR primers comprised 60 Vbeta and 13 Jbeta primers. Here immunoSEQ multiplex PCR was the method, and the copy in TCRdb shows in-frame clones only, minus some. The repertoire holds 150,000 or so clones, with 70% to 85% as singletons. The CDR3 is 16 residues long. V was cut by 1 base and J by 2 bases, with 14 bases left in between. Per the germline V gene, CDR1 is SGHVS and CDR2 is FQNEAQ. The data originate from a study of cytomegalovirus exposure and HLA in healthy donors. Regarding the study as a whole: An analysis was carried out later, and it reportedly showed fewer N-insertions in an Asian-associated ancestry cluster than the approximately 710-donor mean. Earlier findings revealed that most TCR beta V segments proved productive either about 87% or about 30% of the time. Later on, analysis showed that most CMV-associated TCR beta chains appeared to be HLA-restricted. Accurate prediction of most subjects' HLA-A and HLA-B alleles from TCR beta sequences was reported.

The V call is TRBV7-8, the J call TRBJ2-5; TRBD2 is a possible D gene (5 bases). The receptor's source is a man aged 30-40 years in good health and CMV-seropositive. Sequencing used PBMCs. The CDR3 region has the DNA TGTGCCAGCAGCTTAGTGGGGTGGGAGAAACAAGAGACCCAGTACTTC. It codes for CASSLVGWEKQETQYF.